This T cell receptor beta chain appears in the sequencing data of a study of blood T cells in healthy people across ages. General study points: Investigators treated diversity estimates from one million T cells as underestimates. Unsorted PBMC input precluded a conclusive naive versus antigen-experienced comparison. Per million T cells, TCR beta diversity dropped about linearly as age rose.

The CDR3 runs to 14 residues. Germline V gene data show CDR1 as LGHDT and CDR2 as YNNKEL (reference sequence). The V end was cut by 1 base, the J end by 2 bases, with 8 bases between. Comments on this clonotype: Its antigen is as yet unknown.

A second PCR, run for roughly 7 to 11 cycles, used a sample-barcoded 5' primer plus a J-beta primer mix. The authors tagged each cDNA molecule using a template-switch adaptor with 12 random nucleotides. Using its own MiXCR run on the 5' RACE reads, TCRdb lists one record per CDR3 protein. Found here are 700,000 to 950,000 distinct CDR3 sequences, roughly 41% of them singletons; the top ten hold under 25%. This sequence originates from a woman between 55 and 75 years old in good health. The V and J genes are TRBV3-1 and TRBJ2-5, with D unresolved. Sequencing used blood. The CDR3 coding sequence is TGTGCCAGCAGCCAAGGGGTGCGACAAGAGACCCAGTACTTC. It yields the protein CASSQGVRQETQYF.